Listed here are 4 T cell receptor beta chains from one sample, sequenced in a study of metastatic and nonmetastatic thyroid tumors. Before thyroid surgery, none of the patients had received any treatment. With MiXCR, TCRdb reprocessed the PCR reads. Found here are roughly 59,000 clones, around 15% of them singletons; the top ten hold more than 9%. The sample was blood. The receptors come from a male donor with papillary thyroid cancer or a benign thyroid nodule (not recorded which). Some clones in this sample may be carry-over from other donors' samples.

This clone was counted only a few times. A much more abundant neighbour one base away suggests this may be a read error. V is TRBV29-1 and J is TRBJ2-2, with 14 bases fitting TRBD2. This CDR3 spans 16 amino acids. CDR1 is SQVTM, CDR2 ANQGSEA, per germline. The J segment lost 6 bases and the V segment lost 6 bases, leaving 9 bases of the junction unmatched. In DNA, the CDR3 is TGCAGCGTGACCGGGACTAGCGGGAGCTTTGCCGGGGAGCTGTTTTTT. Its translation: CSVTGTSGSFAGELFF.

This clone was detected ten times or more. The chain couples TRBV12-3 or TRBV12-4 to TRBJ2-7; 9 bases align to TRBD2. Losses at the gene ends were 2 bases for V and 3 bases for J; bases not matched to a gene: 2. This CDR3 spans 14 amino acids. The CDR3 here is CASSLTSGYYEQYF. The CDR3 nucleotides are TGTGCCAGCAGTTTAACTAGCGGGTACTACGAGCAGTACTTC.

This clone was found many times. This chain uses TRBV6-1 with TRBJ1-2; 7 bases are a match to TRBD1. Germline V gives CDR1 MNHNS, CDR2 SASEGT. The CDR3 length is 15 residues. J gave up 7 bases and V 6 bases, and 14 bases lay outside the gene matches. This CDR3 is CASRPPGQTTGGYTF. The CDR3 nucleotides read TGTGCCAGCAGGCCACCGGGACAGACTACTGGTGGCTACACCTTC.

V usage is TRBV28 and J usage is TRBJ1-1; maybe TRBD1 (5 bases). The CDR3 loop spans 15 amino acids. V dropped 6 bases and J dropped 12 bases, with 26 bases sitting between them. Germline CDR1 is MDHEN and CDR2 is SYDVKM. CDR3 DNA: TGTGCCAGCAGCCAACCGCAGGGTCGGAACACTCAATCTTTCTTT. It encodes CASSQPQGRNTQSFF.